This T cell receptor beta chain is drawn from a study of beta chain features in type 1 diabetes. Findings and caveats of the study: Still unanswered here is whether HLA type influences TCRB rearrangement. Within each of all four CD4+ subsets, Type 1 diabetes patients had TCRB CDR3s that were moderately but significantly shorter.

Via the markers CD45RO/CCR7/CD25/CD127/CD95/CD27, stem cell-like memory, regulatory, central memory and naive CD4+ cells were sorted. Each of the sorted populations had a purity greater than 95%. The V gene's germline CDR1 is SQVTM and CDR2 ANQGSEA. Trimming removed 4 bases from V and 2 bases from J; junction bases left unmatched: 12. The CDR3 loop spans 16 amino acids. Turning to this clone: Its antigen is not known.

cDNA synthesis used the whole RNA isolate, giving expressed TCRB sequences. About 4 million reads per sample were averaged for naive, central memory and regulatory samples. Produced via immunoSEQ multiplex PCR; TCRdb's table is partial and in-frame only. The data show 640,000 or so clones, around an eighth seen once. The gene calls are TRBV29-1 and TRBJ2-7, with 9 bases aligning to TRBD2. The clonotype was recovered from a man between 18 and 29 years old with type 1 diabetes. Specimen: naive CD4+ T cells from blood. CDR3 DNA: TGCAGCGTTGGCGGAGTAGCTAGCGGGACGACCTACGAGCAGTACTTC. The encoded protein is CSVGGVASGTTYEQYF.